This T cell receptor beta chain was recorded in a study of OX40 agonist ivuxolimab in advanced cancers. The overall study: The dose-escalation cohort had hepatocellular carcinoma, melanoma, renal cell or head and neck cancer. Antecedent anti-PD-1, anti-PD-L1 or anti-CTLA-4 therapy was permissible, with roughly 36% having received some.

Clones were sequenced by immunoSEQ multiplex PCR, and TCRdb holds only the in-frame ones, with some missing. The sample lists about 82,000 clones, roughly 89% occurring once. V lost 3 bases and J lost 10, with 14 bases in between. CDR3 length: 14 residues. Germline V gene sequence: CDR1 SGDLS, CDR2 YYNGEE. The sample here was CD4+ or CD8+ T cells sorted from blood, taken in a trial of the OX40 agonist ivuxolimab. The chain employs TRBV9 and TRBJ1-6; the D is unclear. The receptor was derived from an adult with an advanced solid tumor such as melanoma, head and neck, liver or kidney cancer. The chain's CDR3 is CASSETAGRSPLHF. Here the CDR3 DNA reads TGTGCCAGCAGCGAAACCGCGGGGAGGTCACCCCTCCACTTT. Variable domain in full (rest from reference TRBV9 and TRBJ1-6): DSGVTQTPKHLITATGQRVTLRCSPRSGDLSVYWYQQSLDQGLQFLIQYYNGEERAKGNILERFSAQQFPDLHSELNLSSLELGDSALYFCASSETAGRSPLHFGNGTRLTVT.